This is a list of T cell receptor beta chains from one sample in a study of T cells in Graves' hyperthyroidism and ophthalmopathy. TCRdb re-derived calls from the multiplex PCR reads in MiXCR, one entry per CDR3 protein. Counted here are about 600,000 distinct CDR3 sequences, approximately 15% occurring once; the ten biggest clones make up less than 3.5%. Sequences were obtained from blood. The source is a woman aged 40 to 50 with Graves' ophthalmopathy. Each CDR3 is given with its conserved first and last residue. D genes are given only for firm matches. Not all rows give a size; the values are once, few, many and, for expanded clones, a class.

d_call,clone_size,j_call,v_call,cdr3_nt,cdr3_aa
.,many,TRBJ1-4,TRBV11-2,TGTGCCAGCAGCTTCGGGGTAACGGGAGAAAAACTGTTTTTT,CASSFGVTGEKLFF
.,.,TRBJ1-3,TRBV11-2,TGTGCCAGCAGCTTCGGACAGCTGGCGGGAAACACCATATATTTT,CASSFGQLAGNTIYF
.,many,TRBJ1-4,TRBV10-3,TGTGCCACCCAGAGTGGGGAGTATGAAAAACTGTTTTTT,CATQSGEYEKLFF
TRBD1,many,TRBJ2-7,TRBV27,TGTGCCAGCAGGGAGACAGGGTTGAGCTCCTACGAGCAGTACTTC,CASRETGLSSYEQYF
.,many,TRBJ2-3,TRBV3-1,TGTGCCAGCAGCCAAGCAAGGATTACCACAGATACGCAGTATTTT,CASSQARITTDTQYF
TRBD1,many,TRBJ1-1,TRBV7-9,TGTGCCAGCAGCCCCGGGACAGGAGAGAACACTGAAGCTTTCTTT,CASSPGTGENTEAFF
TRBD2,many,TRBJ2-5,TRBV30,TGTGCCTGGAGTGTACAGAGGACTAGTTTGGAGACCCAGTACTTC,CAWSVQRTSLETQYF
.,many,TRBJ2-2,TRBV18,TGTGCCAGCTCACCCGTACATACCACCGGGGAGCTGTTTTTT,CASSPVHTTGELFF
.,.,TRBJ1-1,TRBV7-2,TGTGCCAGCAGCTTAGGGGGGGGGTGGAACACTGAAGCTTTCTTT,CASSLGGGWNTEAFF
.,many,TRBJ1-5,TRBV3-1,TGTGCCAGCAGCCAAGATCTCGATCAGCCCCAGCATTTT,CASSQDLDQPQHF
TRBD2,.,TRBJ2-7,TRBV7-9,TGTGCCAGCAGCTTAGCGGGTAGCGGGAGCGACGAGCAGTACTTC,CASSLAGSGSDEQYF
.,few,TRBJ2-7,TRBV27,TGTGCCAGCAGTTTAATCCGGGGGTCCTACGAGCAGTACTTC,CASSLIRGSYEQYF
TRBD2,few,TRBJ2-5,TRBV5-1,TGCGCCAGCAGCCCAAGTGGGCGGGCTAGCGGTGAGACCCAGTACTTC,CASSPSGRASGETQYF
.,few,TRBJ1-4,TRBV5-1,TGCGCCAGCAGCCTGCACGGGGGTTATGAAAAACTGTTTTTT,CASSLHGGYEKLFF
TRBD1,once,TRBJ1-1,TRBV12-3/TRBV12-4,TGTGCCAGCAGTTTAACGGGGGACAGCCGAGATGAAGCTTTCTTT,CASSLTGDSRDEAFF
.,many,TRBJ2-7,TRBV28,TGTGCCAGCAGTTTGGAAGGGTTAGTCTACGAGCAGTACTTC,CASSLEGLVYEQYF
.,few,TRBJ2-7,TRBV12-3/TRBV12-4,TGTGCCAGCAGTTTAGTTCGTGCGACAGGATTTCCCTACGAGCAGTACTTC,CASSLVRATGFPYEQYF
.,many,TRBJ1-1,TRBV2,TGTGCCAGCAGTGAAGTCGGGAGACAACTCAACACTGAAGCTTTCTTT,CASSEVGRQLNTEAFF
TRBD1,.,TRBJ2-2,TRBV6-1,TGTGCCAGCAACCCCCAGGGGGCTGACGGGGAGCTGTTTTTT,CASNPQGADGELFF
.,many,TRBJ1-1,TRBV6-9,TGTGCCAGCAGTTACACAGGCACGAACACTGAAGCTTTCTTT,CASSYTGTNTEAFF
.,.,TRBJ1-1,TRBV19,TGTGCCAGTAGTGTCCGATTGGGGAACACTGAAGCTTTCTTT,CASSVRLGNTEAFF
.,.,TRBJ1-2,TRBV30,TGTGCCTGGAGGGAGGTAGGAGGCTACACCTTC,CAWREVGGYTF
.,few,TRBJ1-2,TRBV6-1,TGTGCCAGCAGTAAGATAGGACAGTCAGGTGGCTACACCTTC,CASSKIGQSGGYTF
TRBD1,.,TRBJ1-6,TRBV30,TGTGCCTGGAGCCGGACAGGACTGAATTCACCCCTCCACTTT,CAWSRTGLNSPLHF
.,many,TRBJ1-1,TRBV18,TGTGCCAGCTCACCAGAGACCCAGCTCTCTGAAGCTTTCTTT,CASSPETQLSEAFF
.,.,TRBJ2-2,TRBV5-1,TGCGCCAGCACCTCCCGGGTCTCGAACACCGGGGAGCTGTTTTTT,CASTSRVSNTGELFF
TRBD1,.,TRBJ2-1,TRBV7-2,TGTGCCAGCAGCTCCCCCGCGGTGCAGGGGGCGCATAATGAGCAGTTCTTC,CASSSPAVQGAHNEQFF
TRBD1,.,TRBJ1-1,TRBV6-1,TGTGCCAGCAGGAAACAGGGGATAAACACTGAAGCTTTCTTT,CASRKQGINTEAFF
TRBD2,.,TRBJ2-3,TRBV20-1,TGCAGTGCTAGATTGCGCGGGGGGAGCACAGATACGCAGTATTTT,CSARLRGGSTDTQYF